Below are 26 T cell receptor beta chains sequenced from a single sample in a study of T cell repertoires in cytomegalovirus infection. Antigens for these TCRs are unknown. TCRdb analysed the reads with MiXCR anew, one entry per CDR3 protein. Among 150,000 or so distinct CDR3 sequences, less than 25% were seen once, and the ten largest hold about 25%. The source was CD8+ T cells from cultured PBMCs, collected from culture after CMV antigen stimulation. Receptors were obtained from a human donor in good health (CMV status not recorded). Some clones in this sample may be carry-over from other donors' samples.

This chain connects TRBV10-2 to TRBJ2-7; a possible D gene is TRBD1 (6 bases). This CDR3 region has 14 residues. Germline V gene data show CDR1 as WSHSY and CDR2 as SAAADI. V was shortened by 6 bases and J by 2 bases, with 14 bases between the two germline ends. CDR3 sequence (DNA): TGCGCCAGCAGGGATAACAGGGATACCTACGAGCAGTACTTC. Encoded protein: CASRDNRDTYEQYF.

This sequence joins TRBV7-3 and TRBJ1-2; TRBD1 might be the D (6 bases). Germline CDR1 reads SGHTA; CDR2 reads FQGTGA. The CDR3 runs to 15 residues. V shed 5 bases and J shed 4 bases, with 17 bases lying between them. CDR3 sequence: CASSPPGQQLYGYTF. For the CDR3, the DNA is TGTGCCAGCAGCCCCCCGGGACAACAGCTCTATGGCTACACCTTC.

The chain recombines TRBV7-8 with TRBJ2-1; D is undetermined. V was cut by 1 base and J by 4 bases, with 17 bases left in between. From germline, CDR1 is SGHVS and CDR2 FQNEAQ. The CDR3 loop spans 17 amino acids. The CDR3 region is CASSLVVSGNQYNEQFF. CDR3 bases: TGTGCCAGCAGCTTAGTTGTATCGGGTAATCAATACAATGAGCAGTTCTTC.

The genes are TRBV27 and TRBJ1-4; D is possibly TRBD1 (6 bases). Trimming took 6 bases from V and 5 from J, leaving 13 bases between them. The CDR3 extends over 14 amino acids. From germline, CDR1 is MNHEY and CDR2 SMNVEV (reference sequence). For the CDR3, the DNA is TGTGCCAGCAGCCATTACAGGGCCAATGAAAAACTGTTTTTT. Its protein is CASSHYRANEKLFF.

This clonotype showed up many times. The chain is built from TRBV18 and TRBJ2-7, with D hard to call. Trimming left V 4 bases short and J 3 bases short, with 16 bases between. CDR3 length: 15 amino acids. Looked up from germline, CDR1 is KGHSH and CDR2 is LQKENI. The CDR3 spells CASSQEPGSNYEQYF. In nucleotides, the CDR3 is TGTGCCAGCTCACAGGAGCCGGGCAGTAACTACGAGCAGTACTTC.

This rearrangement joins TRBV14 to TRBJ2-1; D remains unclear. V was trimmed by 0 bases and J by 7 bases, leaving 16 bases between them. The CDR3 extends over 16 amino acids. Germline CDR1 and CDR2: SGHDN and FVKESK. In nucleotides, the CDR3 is TGTGCCAGCAGCCAAGAGTGGAGCCATGTATCGAATGAGCAGTTCTTC. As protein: CASSQEWSHVSNEQFF.

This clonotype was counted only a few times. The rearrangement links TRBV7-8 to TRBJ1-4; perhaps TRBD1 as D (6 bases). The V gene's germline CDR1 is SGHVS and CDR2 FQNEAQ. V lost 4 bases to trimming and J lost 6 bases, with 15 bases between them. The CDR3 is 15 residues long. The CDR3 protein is CASSSPGQGDEKLFF. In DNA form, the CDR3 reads TGTGCCAGCAGCTCCCCGGGACAAGGGGATGAAAAACTGTTTTTT.

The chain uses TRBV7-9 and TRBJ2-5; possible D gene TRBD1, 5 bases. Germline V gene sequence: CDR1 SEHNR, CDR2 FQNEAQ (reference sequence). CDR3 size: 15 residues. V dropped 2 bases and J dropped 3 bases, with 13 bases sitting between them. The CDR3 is CASSLPDAREETQYF. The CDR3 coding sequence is TGTGCCAGCAGCTTACCCGACGCCAGGGAAGAGACCCAGTACTTC.

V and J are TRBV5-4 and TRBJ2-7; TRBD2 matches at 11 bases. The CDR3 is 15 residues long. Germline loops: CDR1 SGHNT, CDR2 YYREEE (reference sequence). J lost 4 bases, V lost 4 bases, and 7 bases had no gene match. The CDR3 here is CASSITSGGEYEQYF. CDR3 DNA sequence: TGTGCCAGCAGCATAACTAGCGGGGGCGAATACGAGCAGTACTTC.

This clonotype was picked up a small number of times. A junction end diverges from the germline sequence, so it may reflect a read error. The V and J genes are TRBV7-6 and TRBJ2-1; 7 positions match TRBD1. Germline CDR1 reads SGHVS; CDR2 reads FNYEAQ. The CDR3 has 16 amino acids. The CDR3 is CASSSRGTESYNEQFF. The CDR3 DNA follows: TGTGCTAGCAGCTCCCGAGGGACAGAGTCTTACAATGAGCAGTTCTTC. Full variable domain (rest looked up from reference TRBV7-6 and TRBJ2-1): GAGVSQSPRYKVTKRGQDVALRCDPISGHVSLYWYRQALGQGPEFLTYFNYEAQQDKSGLPNDRFSAERPEGSISTLTIQRTEQRDSAMYRCASSSRGTESYNEQFFGPGTRLTVL.

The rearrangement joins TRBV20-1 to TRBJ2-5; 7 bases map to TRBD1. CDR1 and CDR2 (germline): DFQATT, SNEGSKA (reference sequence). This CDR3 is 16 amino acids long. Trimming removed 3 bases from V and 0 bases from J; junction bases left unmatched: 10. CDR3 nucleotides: TGCAGTGCTAGGGGAACTCCCGGACAGGACCAAGAGACCCAGTACTTC. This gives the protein CSARGTPGQDQETQYF.

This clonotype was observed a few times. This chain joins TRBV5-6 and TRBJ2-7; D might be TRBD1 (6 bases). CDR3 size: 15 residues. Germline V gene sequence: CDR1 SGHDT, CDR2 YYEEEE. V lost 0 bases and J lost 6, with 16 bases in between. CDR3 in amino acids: CASSLALYRAGEQYF. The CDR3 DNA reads TGTGCCAGCAGCTTGGCCTTATACAGGGCCGGCGAGCAGTACTTC.

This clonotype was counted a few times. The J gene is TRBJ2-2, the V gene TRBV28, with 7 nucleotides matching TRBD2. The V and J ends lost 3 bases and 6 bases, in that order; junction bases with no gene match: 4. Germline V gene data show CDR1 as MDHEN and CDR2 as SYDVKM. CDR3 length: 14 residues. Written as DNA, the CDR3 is TGTGCCAGCAGTTTTGGGGGGGACTCCGGGGAGCTGTTTTTT. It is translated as CASSFGGDSGELFF.

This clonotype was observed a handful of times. CDR3 coding DNA: TGTGCCAGCAGCCCAACGGGAAACATTCAGTACTTC. Encoded protein: CASSPTGNIQYF. The chain links TRBV7-9 to TRBJ2-4; D is undetermined. CDR3 size: 12 residues. CDR1 is SEHNR and CDR2 is FQNEAQ in the germline V gene (reference sequence). Trimming took off 5 bases at V and 6 bases at J, with 8 bases between the two ends.

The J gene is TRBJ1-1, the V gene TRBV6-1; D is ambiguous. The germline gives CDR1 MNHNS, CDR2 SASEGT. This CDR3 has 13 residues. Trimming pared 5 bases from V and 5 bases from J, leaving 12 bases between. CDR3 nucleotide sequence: TGTGCCAGCAGTATCTCGGTGGAGACTGAAGCTTTCTTT. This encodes CASSISVETEAFF.

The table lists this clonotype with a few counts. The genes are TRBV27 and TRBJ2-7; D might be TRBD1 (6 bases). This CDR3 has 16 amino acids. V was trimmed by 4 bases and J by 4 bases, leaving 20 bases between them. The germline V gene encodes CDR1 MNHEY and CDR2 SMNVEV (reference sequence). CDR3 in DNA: TGTGCCAGCAGTTCTTCCTATGGGGACACCCAATACGAGCAGTACTTC. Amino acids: CASSSSYGDTQYEQYF.

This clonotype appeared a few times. In DNA, the CDR3 is TGTGCCAGCAGTTACTCGCGGCAGCCTCTATTTAACGAGCAGTACTTC. Residues: CASSYSRQPLFNEQYF. The chain uses TRBV6-6 and TRBJ2-7, with D unclear. V lost 0 bases and J lost 5, with 17 bases in between. The germline V gene encodes CDR1 MNHNY and CDR2 SVGAGI (reference sequence). The CDR3 is made up of 16 amino acids.

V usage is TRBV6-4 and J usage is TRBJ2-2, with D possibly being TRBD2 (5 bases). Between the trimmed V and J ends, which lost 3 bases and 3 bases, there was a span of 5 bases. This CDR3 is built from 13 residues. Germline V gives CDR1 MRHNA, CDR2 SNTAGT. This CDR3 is CASSERDTGELFF. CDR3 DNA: TGTGCCAGCAGTGAGAGGGACACCGGGGAGCTGTTTTTT.

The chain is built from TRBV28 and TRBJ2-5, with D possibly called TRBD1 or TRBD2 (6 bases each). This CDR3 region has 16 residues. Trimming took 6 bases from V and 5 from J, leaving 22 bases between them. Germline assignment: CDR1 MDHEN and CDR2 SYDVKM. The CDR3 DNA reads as TGTGCCAGCAGGATGGCTACGGGGGCGGTAAGGGAGACCCAGTACTTC. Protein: CASRMATGAVRETQYF.

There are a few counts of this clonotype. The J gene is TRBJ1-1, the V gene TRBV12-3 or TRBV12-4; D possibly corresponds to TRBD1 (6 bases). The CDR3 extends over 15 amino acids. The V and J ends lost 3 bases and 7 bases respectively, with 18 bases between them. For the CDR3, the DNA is TGTGCCAGCAGTTTTTGGGGGGGAGGACAGCATGAAGCTTTCTTT. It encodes CASSFWGGGQHEAFF.

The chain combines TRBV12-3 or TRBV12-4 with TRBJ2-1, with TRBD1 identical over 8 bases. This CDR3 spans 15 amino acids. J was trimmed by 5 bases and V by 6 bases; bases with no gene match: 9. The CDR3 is CASRPEDRADNEQFF. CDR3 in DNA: TGTGCCAGCAGACCAGAGGACAGGGCAGACAATGAGCAGTTCTTC.

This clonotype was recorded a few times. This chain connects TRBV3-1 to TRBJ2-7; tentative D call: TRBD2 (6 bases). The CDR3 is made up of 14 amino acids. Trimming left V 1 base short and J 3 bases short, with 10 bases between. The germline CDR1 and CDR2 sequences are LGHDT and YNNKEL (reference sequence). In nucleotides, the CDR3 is TGTGCCAGCAGCCAAGCGGACGGGGGCTACGAGCAGTACTTC. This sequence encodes CASSQADGGYEQYF.

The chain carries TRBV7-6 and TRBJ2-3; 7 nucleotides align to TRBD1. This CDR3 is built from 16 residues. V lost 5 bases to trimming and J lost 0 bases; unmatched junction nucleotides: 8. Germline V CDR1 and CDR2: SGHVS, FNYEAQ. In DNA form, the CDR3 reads TGTGCCAGCAGCATCGGGACAGCACCCAGCACAGATACGCAGTATTTT. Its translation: CASSIGTAPSTDTQYF.

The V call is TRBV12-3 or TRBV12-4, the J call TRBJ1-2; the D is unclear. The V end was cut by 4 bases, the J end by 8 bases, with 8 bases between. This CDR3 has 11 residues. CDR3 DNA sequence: TGTGCCAGCAGTTACTCGCGAGGCTACACCTTC. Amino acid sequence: CASSYSRGYTF.

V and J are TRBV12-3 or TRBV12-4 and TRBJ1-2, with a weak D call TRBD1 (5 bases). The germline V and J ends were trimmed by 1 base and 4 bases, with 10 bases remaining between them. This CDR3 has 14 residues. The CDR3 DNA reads TGTGCCAGCAGTTTAGTGGCAGGGACCTATGGCTACACCTTC. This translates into CASSLVAGTYGYTF.

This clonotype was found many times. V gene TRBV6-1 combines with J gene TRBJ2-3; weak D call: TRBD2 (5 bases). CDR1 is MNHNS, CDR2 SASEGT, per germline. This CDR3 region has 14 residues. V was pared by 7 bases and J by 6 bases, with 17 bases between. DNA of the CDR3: TGTGCCAGCACTCTTGTCGGGGTAGCGGATACGCAGTATTTT. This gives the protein CASTLVGVADTQYF.